This T cell receptor beta chain comes out of a study of CD8+CD57+ T cells in acquired aplastic anemia. Overall study: Sorting CD4+ and CD8+ cells gave DNA averaging around 3 ug. Healthy donor sequencing depth: 9 million to 10.8 million CD4+, roughly 12 million CD8+ reads. Study-level results: Patients shared some 30 CD8+ CDR3 sequences with controls.

As concerns this clonotype: Its specificity is unknown.

CDR3 and TCR beta VDJ profiling relied on a genomic DNA template. TCRdb fed the reads into MiXCR, producing one record per CDR3 protein. The sample has about 210,000 distinct CDR3 sequences; 61% are singletons. This TCR was recovered from a human donor in good health. The source material was sorted CD4+, CD8+, or CD8+CD57+ T cells (not recorded which) from PBMCs.

Written as DNA, the CDR3 is TGTGCCAGTGACAGATCGAACACTGAAGCTTTCTTT. It translates to CASDRSNTEAFF. This chain uses TRBV19 with TRBJ1-1; D possibly corresponds to TRBD1 (5 bases). CDR1 is LNHDA and CDR2 is SQIVND in the germline V gene (reference sequence). V was trimmed by 8 bases and J by 1 base, leaving 8 bases between them. The CDR3 totals 12 residues. Combining the CDR3 with reference TRBV19 and TRBJ1-1 gives the whole variable domain DGGITQSPKYLFRKEGQNVTLSCEQNLNHDAMYWYRQDPGQGLRLIYYSQIVNDFQKGDIAEGYSVSREKKESFPLTVTSAQKNPTAFYLCASDRSNTEAFFGQGTRLTVV.